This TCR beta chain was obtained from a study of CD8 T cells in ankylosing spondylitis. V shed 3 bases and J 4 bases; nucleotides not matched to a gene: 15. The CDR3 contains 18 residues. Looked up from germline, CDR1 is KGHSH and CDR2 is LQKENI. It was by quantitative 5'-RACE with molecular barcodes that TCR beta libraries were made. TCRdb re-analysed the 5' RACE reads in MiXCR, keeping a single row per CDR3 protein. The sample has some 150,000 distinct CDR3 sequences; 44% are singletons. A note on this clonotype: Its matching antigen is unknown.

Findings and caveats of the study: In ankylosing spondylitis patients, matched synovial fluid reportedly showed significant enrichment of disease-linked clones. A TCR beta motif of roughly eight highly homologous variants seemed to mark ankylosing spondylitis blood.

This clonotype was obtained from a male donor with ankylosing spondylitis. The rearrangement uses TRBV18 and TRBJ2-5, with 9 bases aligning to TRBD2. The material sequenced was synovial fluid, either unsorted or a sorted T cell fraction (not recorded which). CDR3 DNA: TGTGCCAGCTCACCTCTGATAGCGGGAGAAAGGCCCCCAGAGACCCAGTACTTC. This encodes CASSPLIAGERPPETQYF.